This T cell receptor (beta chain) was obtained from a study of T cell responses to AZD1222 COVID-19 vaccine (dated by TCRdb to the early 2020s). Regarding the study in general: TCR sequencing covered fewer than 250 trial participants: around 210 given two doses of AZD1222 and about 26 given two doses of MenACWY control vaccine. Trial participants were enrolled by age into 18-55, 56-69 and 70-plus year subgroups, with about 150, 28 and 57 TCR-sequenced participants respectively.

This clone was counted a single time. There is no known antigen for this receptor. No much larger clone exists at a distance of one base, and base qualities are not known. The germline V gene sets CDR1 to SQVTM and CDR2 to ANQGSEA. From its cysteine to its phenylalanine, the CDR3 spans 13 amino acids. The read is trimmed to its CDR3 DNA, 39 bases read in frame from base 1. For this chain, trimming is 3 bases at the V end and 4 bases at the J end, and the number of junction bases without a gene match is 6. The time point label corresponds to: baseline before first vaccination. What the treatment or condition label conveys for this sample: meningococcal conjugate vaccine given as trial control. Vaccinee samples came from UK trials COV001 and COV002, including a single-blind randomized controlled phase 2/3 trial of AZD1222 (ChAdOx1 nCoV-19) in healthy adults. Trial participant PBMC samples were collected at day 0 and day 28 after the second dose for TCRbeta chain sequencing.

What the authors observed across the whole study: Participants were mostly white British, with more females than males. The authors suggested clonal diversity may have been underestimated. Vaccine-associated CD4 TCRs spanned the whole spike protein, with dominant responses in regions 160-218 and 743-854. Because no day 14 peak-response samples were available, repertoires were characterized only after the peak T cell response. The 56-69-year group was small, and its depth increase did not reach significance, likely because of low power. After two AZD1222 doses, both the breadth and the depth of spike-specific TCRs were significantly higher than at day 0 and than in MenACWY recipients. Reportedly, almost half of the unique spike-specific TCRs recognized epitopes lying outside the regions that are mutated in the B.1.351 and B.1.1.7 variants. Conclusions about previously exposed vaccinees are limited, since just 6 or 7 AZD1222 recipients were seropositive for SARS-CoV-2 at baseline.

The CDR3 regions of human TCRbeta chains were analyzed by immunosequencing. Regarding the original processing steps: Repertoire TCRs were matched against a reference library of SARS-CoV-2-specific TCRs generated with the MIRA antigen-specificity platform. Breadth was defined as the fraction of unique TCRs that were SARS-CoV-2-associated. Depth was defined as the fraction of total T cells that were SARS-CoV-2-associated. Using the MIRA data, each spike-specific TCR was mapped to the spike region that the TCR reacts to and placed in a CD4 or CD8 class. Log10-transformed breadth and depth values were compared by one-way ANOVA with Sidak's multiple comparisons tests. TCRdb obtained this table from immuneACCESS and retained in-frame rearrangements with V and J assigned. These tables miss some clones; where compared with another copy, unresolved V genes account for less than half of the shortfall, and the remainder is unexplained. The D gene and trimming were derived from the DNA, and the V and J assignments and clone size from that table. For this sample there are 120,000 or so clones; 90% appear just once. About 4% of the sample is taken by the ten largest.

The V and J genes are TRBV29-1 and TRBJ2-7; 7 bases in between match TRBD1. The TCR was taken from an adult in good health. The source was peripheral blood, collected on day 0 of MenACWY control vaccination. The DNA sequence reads TGCAGCGTTGATGGGGACAGCTTTTACGAGCAGTACTTC. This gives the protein CSVDGDSFYEQYF.